This T cell receptor beta chain was found in a study of tumor and adjacent non-tumor tissue in lung cancer. Study at large: Patients were aged about 30 to 80, nine to eleven men and about five women, stage I to III. Each sample yielded 3.5 million to 4.5 million productive TCRbeta reads on average.

The CDR3 has 14 residues. CDR1 MNHNS and CDR2 SASEGT come from the germline V gene. TCRbeta libraries were built with three rounds of nested PCR, modified from ARM-PCR. One entry per CDR3 protein, called by TCRdb with MiXCR from the multiplex PCR reads. The sample lists tens of thousands of distinct CDR3 sequences, 74% seen once, with roughly 25% in the top ten. The template was RNA from unsorted bulk tissue. More than 3 cm separated this lung sample from the edge of the tumor. Of note for this clonotype: Its antigen remains unidentified. An end of the junction does not agree with germline; a read error may underlie this.

Findings and caveats of the study: Tumor repertoires had a smaller top 100 clone share than normal lung.

This rearrangement joins TRBV6-1 to TRBJ1-6; no definite D call. This clonotype was obtained from an older woman with non-small cell lung cancer. The source material was distant non-tumor lung tissue. CDR3 bases: TGTACCAGCAGCATAATCGAGGTTAATTCACCCCTCTACTTT. This codes for CTSSIIEVNSPLYF.